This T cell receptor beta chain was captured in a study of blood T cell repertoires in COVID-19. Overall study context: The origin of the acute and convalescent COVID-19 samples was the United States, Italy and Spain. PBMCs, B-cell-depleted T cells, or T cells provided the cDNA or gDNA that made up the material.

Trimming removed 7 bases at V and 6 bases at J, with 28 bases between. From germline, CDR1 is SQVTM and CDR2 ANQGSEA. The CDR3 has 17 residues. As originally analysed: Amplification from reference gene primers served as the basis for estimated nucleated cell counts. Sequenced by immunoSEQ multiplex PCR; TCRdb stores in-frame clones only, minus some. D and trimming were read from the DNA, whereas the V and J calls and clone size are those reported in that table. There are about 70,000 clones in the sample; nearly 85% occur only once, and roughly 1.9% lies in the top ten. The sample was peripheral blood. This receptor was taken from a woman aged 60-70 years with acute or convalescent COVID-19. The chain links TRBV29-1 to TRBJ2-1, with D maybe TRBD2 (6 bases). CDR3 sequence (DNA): TGCAGCGGATCTCGAATTACCGGGAGCTCCCGCAGCAATGAGCAGTTCTTC. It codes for CSGSRITGSSRSNEQFF.